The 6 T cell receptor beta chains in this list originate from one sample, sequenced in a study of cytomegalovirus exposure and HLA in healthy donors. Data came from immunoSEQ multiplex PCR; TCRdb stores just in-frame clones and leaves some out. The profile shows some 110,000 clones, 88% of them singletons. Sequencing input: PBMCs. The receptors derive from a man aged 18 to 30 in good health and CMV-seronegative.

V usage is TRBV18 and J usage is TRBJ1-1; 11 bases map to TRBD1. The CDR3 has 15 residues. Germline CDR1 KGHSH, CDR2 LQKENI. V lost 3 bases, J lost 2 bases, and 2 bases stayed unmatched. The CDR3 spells CASSPDRGPNTEAFF. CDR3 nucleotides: TGTGCCAGCTCACCGGACAGGGGGCCAAACACTGAAGCTTTCTTT. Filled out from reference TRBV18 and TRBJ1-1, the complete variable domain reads NAGVMQNPRHLVRRRGQEARLRCSPMKGHSHVYWYRQLPEEGLKFMVYLQKENIIDESGMPKERFSAEFPKEGPSILRIQQVVRGDSAAYFCASSPDRGPNTEAFFGQGTRLTVV.

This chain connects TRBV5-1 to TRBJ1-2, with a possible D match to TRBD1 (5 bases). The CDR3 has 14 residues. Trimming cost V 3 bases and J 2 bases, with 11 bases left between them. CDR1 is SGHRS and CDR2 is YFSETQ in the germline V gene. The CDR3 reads CASSSLGGNYGYTF. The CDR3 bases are TGCGCCAGCAGCTCGTTGGGGGGGAACTATGGCTACACCTTC.

The CDR3 region has the DNA TGTGCCTGGAGTGTGGCTAGCGGGGGGGCCGGTACGCAGTATTTT. As protein: CAWSVASGGAGTQYF. The rearrangement uses TRBV30 and TRBJ2-3; 12 bases map to TRBD2. The CDR3 runs to 15 residues. Per the germline V gene, CDR1 is GTSNPN and CDR2 is SVGIG (reference sequence). J was trimmed by 8 bases and V by 0 bases; bases with no gene match: 6.

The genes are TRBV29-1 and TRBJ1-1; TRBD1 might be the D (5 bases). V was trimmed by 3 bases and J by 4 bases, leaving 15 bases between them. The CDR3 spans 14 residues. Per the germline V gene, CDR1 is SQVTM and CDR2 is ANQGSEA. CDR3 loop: CSVDIDRGGTEAFF. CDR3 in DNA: TGCAGCGTTGATATTGATAGGGGAGGCACTGAAGCTTTCTTT.

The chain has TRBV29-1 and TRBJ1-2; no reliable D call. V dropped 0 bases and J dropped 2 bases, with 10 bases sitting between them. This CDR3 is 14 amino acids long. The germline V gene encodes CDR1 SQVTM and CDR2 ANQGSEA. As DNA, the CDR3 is TGCAGCGTTGAAGACCTGAGGGAAAACTATGGCTACACCTTC. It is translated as CSVEDLRENYGYTF.

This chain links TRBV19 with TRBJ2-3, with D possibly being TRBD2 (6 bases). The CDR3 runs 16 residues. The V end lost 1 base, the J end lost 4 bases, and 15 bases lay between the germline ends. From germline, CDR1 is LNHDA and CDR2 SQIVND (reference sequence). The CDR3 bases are TGTGCCAGTAGTATAGCGCGACTAGTTGGCGCAGATACGCAGTATTTT. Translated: CASSIARLVGADTQYF.